This T cell receptor (beta chain) was captured by sequencing in a study of blood T cell repertoires in COVID-19 (dated by TCRdb to 2019 to 2021). General notes on the study: Samples from collaborators originated in the United States, Italy and Spain and spanned both the acute and convalescent phases of COVID-19. The material from the prospective study consisted of cDNA or gDNA derived from T cells, B-cell-depleted T cells, or PBMCs. The dataset comprised deeply sampled blood TCRbeta repertoires from subjects exposed to, actively infected with, or recovered from COVID-19. The repertoires were released in a freely available public database intended as a resource for research on the immune response to SARS-CoV-2. Samples came from the ongoing ImmuneRACE study (first 160 participants) plus 1,254 subjects from 6 global collaborators. The sample metadata nearly always contained a de-identified subject ID, COVID-19 status, age in years and sex. Where HLA class I and class II types were available, the types were taken from metadata supplied by the sample provider, not from assay-based typing.

TCRbeta CDR3 regions were amplified from genomic DNA by means of the immunoSEQ Assay, a bias-controlled multiplex PCR. As for the authors' bioinformatics: The number of nucleated cells in each sample was estimated by amplification of reference gene primers within the assay. Sequence reads were collapsed and filtered to measure the absolute abundance of every unique TCRbeta CDR3 rearrangement. For each sample, productive Simpson clonality was calculated as the square root of Simpson's diversity index over productive rearrangements. TCRdb holds this immuneACCESS table with in-frame rearrangements only. Some clones are missing; in checked studies, unresolved V genes explain under half, and the rest has no known cause. V and J calls and clone size are as listed in that table; D and trimming were resolved from the DNA. Recorded for this sample are over 85,000 clones; about 91% of them occurred a single time. Roughly 4.5% of the sample lies in the top ten.

Spanning cysteine to phenylalanine, the CDR3 consists of 12 amino acids. The kept DNA is CDR3 alone, 36 bases in frame from the first base. Trimming takes 4 bases from V and 3 bases from J, and the germline ends sit 4 bases apart. The germline V gene (reference sequence) specifies MNHEY as CDR1 and SMNVEV as CDR2. Paper-wide results and their limitations: How much clinical and demographic metadata was included differed by source and by participant, and the metadata was provided uncurated.

Whole blood was collected in K2EDTA tubes by collaborating institutions according to the institutions' own protocols. For TCRbeta analysis, collaborators shipped samples in one of three forms: frozen whole blood, isolated PBMCs, or DNA extracted from either of those sample types. Points on this clone: Its binding antigen is unknown. Within one base of it there is no much larger clone, and no base qualities were kept.

This receptor was obtained from a man between 18 and 35 years old with acute or convalescent COVID-19. Source material: peripheral blood. The chain is made from TRBV27 and TRBJ1-3, with an unclear D gene assignment. The DNA reads TGTGCCAGCAGTTCGGGTGGAAACACCATATATTTT. It codes for CASSSGGNTIYF.